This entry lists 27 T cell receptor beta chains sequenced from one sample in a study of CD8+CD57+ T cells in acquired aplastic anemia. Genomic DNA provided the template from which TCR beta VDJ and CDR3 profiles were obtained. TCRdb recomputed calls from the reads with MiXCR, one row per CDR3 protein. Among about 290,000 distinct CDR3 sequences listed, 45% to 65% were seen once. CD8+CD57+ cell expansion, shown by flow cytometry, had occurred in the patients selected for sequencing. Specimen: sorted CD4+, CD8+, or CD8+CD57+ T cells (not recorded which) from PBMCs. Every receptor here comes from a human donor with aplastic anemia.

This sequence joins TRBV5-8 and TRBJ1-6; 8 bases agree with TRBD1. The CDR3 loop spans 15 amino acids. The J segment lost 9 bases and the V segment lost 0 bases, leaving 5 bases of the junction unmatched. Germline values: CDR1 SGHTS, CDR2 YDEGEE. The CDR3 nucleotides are TGTGCCAGCAGCTTGGGTGCGACAGGGGCTTCACCCCTCCACTTT. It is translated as CASSLGATGASPLHF.

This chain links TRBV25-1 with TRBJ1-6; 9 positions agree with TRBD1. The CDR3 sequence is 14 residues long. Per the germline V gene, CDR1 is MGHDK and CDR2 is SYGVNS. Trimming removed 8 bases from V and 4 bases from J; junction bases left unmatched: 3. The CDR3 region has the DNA TGTGCCAGCGGGACAGGGTCGTATAATTCACCCCTCCACTTT. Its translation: CASGTGSYNSPLHF.

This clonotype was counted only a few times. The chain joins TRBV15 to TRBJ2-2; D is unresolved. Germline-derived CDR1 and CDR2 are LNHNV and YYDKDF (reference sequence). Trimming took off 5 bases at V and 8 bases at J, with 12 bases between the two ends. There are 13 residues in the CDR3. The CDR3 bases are TGTGCCACCAGCGGCCACATAACGGGGGAGCTGTTTTTT. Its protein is CATSGHITGELFF.

As DNA, the CDR3 is TGTGCCAGCAGTTTATCCATCTCTGGGGCCAACGTCCTGACTTTC. Its translation: CASSLSISGANVLTF. The chain uses TRBV27 and TRBJ2-6, with no clear D. Germline-derived CDR1 and CDR2 are MNHEY and SMNVEV (reference sequence). V lost 0 bases and J lost 0, with 3 bases in between. This CDR3 has 15 residues. The complete variable domain, with remaining parts taken from reference TRBV27 and TRBJ2-6, reads EAQVTQNPRYLITVTGKKLTVTCSQNMNHEYMSWYRQDPGLGLRQIYYSMNVEVTDKGDVPEGYKVSRKEKRNFPLILESPSPNQTSLYFCASSLSISGANVLTFGAGSRLTVL.

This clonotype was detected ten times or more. CDR3 bases: TGTGCCAGCAGCGTGACGAGGAGGACTGAAGCTTTCTTT. It encodes CASSVTRRTEAFF. This chain links TRBV11-2 with TRBJ1-1; D gene unclear. CDR1 is SGHAT and CDR2 is FQNNGV in the germline V gene. The CDR3 runs 13 residues. V lost 5 bases to trimming and J lost 5 bases, with 12 bases between them.

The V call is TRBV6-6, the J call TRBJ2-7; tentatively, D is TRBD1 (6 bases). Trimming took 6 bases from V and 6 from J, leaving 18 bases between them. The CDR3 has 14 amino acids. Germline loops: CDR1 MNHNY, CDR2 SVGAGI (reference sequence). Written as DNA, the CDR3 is TGTGCCAGCAGGCCCCGGGGTCTAGGGGGCGAGCAGTACTTC. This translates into CASRPRGLGGEQYF.

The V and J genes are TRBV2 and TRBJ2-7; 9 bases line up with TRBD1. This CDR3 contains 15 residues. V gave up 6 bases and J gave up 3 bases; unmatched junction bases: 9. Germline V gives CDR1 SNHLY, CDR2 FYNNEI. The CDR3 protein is CASREWTGANYEQYF. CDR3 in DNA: TGTGCCAGCAGGGAATGGACAGGGGCGAACTACGAGCAGTACTTC.

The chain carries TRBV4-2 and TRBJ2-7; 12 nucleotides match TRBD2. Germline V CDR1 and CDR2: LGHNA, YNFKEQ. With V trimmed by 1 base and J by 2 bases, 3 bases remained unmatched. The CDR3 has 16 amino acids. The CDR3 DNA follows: TGTGCCAGCAGCCAAGGGTGGACTAGCGGGACCTACGAGCAGTACTTC. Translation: CASSQGWTSGTYEQYF.

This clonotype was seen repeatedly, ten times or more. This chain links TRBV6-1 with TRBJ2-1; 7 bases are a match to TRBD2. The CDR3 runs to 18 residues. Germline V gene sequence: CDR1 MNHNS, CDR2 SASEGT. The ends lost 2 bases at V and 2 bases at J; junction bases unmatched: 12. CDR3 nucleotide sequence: TGTGCCAGCAGTGAATTGGGTTTAGCGGGCGGAGCCTACAATGAGCAGTTCTTC. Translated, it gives CASSELGLAGGAYNEQFF.

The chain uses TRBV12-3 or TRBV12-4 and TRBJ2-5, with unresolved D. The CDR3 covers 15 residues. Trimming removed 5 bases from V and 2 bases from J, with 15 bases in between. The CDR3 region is CASSAFVDEQETQYF. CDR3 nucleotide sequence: TGTGCCAGCAGTGCGTTTGTTGACGAACAAGAGACCCAGTACTTC.

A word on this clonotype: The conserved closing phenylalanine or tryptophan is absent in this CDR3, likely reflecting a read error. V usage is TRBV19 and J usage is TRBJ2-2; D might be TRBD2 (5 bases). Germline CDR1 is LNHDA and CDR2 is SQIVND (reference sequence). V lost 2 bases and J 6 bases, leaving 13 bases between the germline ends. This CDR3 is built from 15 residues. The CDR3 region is CASSIKGLASGELFL. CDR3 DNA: TGTGCCAGTAGTATAAAAGGGCTAGCCTCCGGGGAGCTGTTTCTT.

The CDR3 loop is CASSFWRADNGYTF. CDR3 nucleotides: TGTGCCAGCAGTTTCTGGCGGGCGGACAATGGCTACACCTTC. The chain combines TRBV7-9 with TRBJ1-2; D is perhaps TRBD1 (5 bases). Germline CDR1 SEHNR, CDR2 FQNEAQ (reference sequence). V gave up 6 bases and J gave up 6 bases, with 17 bases separating them. The CDR3 has 14 amino acids. The variable domain in full, completed from reference TRBV7-9 and TRBJ1-2, reads DTGVSQNPRHKITKRGQNVTFRCDPISEHNRLYWYRQTLGQGPEFLTYFQNEAQLEKSRLLSDRFSAERPKGSFSTLEIQRTEQGDSAMYLCASSFWRADNGYTFGSGTRLTVV.

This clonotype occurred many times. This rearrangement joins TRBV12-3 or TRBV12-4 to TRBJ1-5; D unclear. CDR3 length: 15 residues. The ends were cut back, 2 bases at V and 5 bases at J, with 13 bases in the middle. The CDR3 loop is CASSLNRRADQPQHF. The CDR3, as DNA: TGTGCCAGCAGTTTAAATAGGAGGGCGGATCAGCCCCAGCATTTT.

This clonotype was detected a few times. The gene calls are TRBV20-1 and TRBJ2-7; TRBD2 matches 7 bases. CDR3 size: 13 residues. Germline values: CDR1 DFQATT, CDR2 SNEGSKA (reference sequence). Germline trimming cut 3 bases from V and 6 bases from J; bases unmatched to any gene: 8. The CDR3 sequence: CSARSGLVREQYF. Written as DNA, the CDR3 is TGCAGTGCTAGGTCAGGACTAGTTCGCGAGCAGTACTTC.

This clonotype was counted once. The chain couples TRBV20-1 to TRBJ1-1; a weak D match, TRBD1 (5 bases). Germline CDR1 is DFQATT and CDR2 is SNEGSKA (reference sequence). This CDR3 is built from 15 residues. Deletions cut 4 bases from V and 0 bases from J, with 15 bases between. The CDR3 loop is CSATEGAALNTEAFF. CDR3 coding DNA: TGCAGTGCTACGGAAGGGGCCGCGTTGAACACTGAAGCTTTCTTT.

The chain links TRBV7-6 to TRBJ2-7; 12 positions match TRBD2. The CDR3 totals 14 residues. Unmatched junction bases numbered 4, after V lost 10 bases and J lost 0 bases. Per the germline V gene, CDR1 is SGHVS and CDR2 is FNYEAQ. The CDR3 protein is CATLAGGGSYEQYF. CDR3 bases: TGTGCCACACTAGCGGGAGGAGGCTCCTACGAGCAGTACTTC.

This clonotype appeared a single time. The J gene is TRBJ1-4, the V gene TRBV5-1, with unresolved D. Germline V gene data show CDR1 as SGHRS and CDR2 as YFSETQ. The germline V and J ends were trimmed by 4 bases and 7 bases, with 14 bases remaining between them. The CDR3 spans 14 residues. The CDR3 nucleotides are TGCGCCAGCAGCCCTCAACGGGCGGGTGAAAAACTGTTTTTT. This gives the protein CASSPQRAGEKLFF.

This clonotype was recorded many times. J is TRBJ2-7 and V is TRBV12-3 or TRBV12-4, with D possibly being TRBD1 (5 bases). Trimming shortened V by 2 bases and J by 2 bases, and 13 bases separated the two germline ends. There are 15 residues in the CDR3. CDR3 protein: CASSLSSGNTYEQYF. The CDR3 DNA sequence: TGTGCCAGCAGTTTATCGTCAGGGAACACCTACGAGCAGTACTTC.

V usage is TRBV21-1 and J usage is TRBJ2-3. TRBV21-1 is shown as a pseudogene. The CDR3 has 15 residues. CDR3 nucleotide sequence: TGTGCCAGCAGCAACGCCGACACTAGCACAGATACGCAGTATTTT. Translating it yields CASSNADTSTDTQYF.

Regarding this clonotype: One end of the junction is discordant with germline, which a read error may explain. CDR3 in DNA: TGCAGCGTTGACGGTAACTATGGCTACGCCTTC. It specifies CSVDGNYGYAF. V usage is TRBV29-1 and J usage is TRBJ1-2; D is unresolved. The CDR3 sequence is 11 residues long. From germline, CDR1 is SQVTM and CDR2 ANQGSEA.

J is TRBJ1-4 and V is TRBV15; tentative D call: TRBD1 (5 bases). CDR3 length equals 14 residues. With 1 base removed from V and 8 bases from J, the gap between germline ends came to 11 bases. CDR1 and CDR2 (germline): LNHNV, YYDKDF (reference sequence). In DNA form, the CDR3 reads TGTGCCACCAGCAGAGTCGGGGGTTTCGAAAAACTGTTTTTT. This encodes CATSRVGGFEKLFF.

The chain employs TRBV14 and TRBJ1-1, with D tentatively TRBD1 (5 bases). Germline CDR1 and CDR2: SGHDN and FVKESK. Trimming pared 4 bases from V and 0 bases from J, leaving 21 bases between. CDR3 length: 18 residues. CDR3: CASSLDAPGTGLNTEAFF. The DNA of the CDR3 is TGTGCCAGCAGCCTCGATGCTCCTGGGACGGGTCTGAACACTGAAGCTTTCTTT. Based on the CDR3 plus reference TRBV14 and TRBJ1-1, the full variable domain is EAGVTQFPSHSVIEKGQTVTLRCDPISGHDNLYWYRRVMGKEIKFLLHFVKESKQDESGMPNNRFLAERTGGTYSTLKVQPAELEDSGVYFCASSLDAPGTGLNTEAFFGQGTRLTVV.

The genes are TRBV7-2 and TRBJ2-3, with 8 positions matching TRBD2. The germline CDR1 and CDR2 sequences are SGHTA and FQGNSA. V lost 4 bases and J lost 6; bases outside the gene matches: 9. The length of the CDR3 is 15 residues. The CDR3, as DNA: TGTGCCAGCAGCTACGGGGGGGCTAGGGGGGATACGCAGTATTTT. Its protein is CASSYGGARGDTQYF.

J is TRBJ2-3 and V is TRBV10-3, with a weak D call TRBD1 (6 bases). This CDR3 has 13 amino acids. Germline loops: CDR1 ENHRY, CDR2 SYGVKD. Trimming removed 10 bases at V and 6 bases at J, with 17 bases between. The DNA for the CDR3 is TGTGCCAGTGGGGGCGCAGGTCGGGATACGCAGTATTTT. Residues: CASGGAGRDTQYF.

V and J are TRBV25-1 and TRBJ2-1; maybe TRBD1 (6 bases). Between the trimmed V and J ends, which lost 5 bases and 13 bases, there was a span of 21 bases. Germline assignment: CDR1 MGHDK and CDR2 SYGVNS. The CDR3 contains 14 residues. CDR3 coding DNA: TGTGCCAGCAGTTATAGGTCGTTGGGGGCTGCTCAGTTCTTC. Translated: CASSYRSLGAAQFF.

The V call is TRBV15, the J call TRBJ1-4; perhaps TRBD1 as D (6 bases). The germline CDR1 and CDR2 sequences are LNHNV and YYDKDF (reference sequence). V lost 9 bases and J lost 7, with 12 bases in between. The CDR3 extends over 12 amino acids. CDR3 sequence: CATGGLTEKLFF. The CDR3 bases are TGTGCCACAGGGGGGCTCACTGAAAAACTGTTTTTT.

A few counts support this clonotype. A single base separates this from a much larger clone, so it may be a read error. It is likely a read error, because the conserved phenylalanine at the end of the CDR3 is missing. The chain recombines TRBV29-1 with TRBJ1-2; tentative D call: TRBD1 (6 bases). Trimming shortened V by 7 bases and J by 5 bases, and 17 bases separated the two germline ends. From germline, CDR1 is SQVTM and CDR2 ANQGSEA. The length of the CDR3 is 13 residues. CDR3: CSAREDRMYGYTL. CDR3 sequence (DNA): TGCAGCGCCCGGGAGGACAGAATGTATGGCTACACCCTC.